This T cell receptor (beta chain) was found in a study of blood T cell repertoires in COVID-19. On the study more broadly: Spain, Italy and the United States supplied samples that represented acute and convalescent COVID-19. Nucleic acid was either cDNA or gDNA, and it came from T cells, B-cell-depleted T cells, or PBMCs.

The Seattle patients joined while their infection was active and were tracked longitudinally afterward. Authors' analysis steps: Estimation of nucleated cell counts was performed using reference gene primer amplification. Measured with immunoSEQ multiplex PCR; TCRdb has only the in-frame clones, and not every one. V and J calls and clone size are given by that table; D and trimming were obtained from the DNA. This table has 200,000 to 250,000 clones, about 88% appearing once. Sequencing used peripheral blood. The source of this sequence is a woman aged 50 to 65 with COVID-19, enrolled during active disease.

CDR3: CASSLGGPPYEQYF. The CDR3 nucleotides read TGCGCCAGCAGCTTGGGGGGGCCTCCCTACGAGCAGTACTTC. This sequence joins TRBV5-1 and TRBJ2-7, with D possibly matching TRBD1 (6 bases). There are 14 residues in the CDR3. Germline assignment: CDR1 SGHRS and CDR2 YFSETQ. The V end was cut by 0 bases, the J end by 2 bases, with 9 bases between.